This TCR beta chain is from a study of blood T cell repertoires in COVID-19 (dated by TCRdb to about 2020). For the study in its entirety: The collaborator samples originated in the United States, Italy and Spain and spanned the acute and convalescent phases of COVID-19. The prospective study material was composed of cDNA or gDNA derived from T cells, B-cell-depleted T cells, or PBMCs. Samples were obtained from the ongoing ImmuneRACE study (first 160 participants) and from over 1,000 subjects provided by 6 global collaborators. Subjects who had been exposed to COVID-19, were actively infected with it, or had recovered from it provided the deeply sampled blood TCRbeta repertoires that made up the dataset. Where available, HLA class I and class II types were obtained from metadata supplied by the sample provider rather than from assay-based typing. Sample metadata almost always included a de-identified subject ID, COVID-19 status, age in years and sex. The repertoires were released in a freely available public database intended as a resource for research on the immune response to SARS-CoV-2. Findings and caveats that apply to the study as a whole: How much clinical and demographic metadata was included differed by source and by participant, and the metadata was provided uncurated.

This clone appeared a few times. The target of this receptor is not known. Qualities for individual bases were not recorded, and no much larger clone is one base off. TCRbeta CDR3 regions were amplified from genomic DNA by means of the immunoSEQ Assay, a bias-controlled multiplex PCR. Regarding the original processing steps: The number of nucleated cells in each sample was estimated by amplification of reference gene primers within the assay. To quantify the absolute abundance of each unique TCRbeta CDR3 rearrangement, sequence reads were collapsed and filtered. For each sample, productive Simpson clonality was calculated by taking the square root of Simpson's diversity index across productive rearrangements. What TCRdb holds here is the immuneACCESS table cut down to in-frame rearrangements. Part of the clones is not present; checked against another copy, under half of the missing clones reflect an unresolved V gene, and the others are unexplained. For V, J and clone size, that table is used; D and trimming come from the DNA. In all, the sample holds hundreds of thousands of clones, and about four fifths of those were seen once. The ten largest clones represent 7.5% of the sample.

One collaborating source in Seattle enrolled patients while the patients were actively infected and followed the patients over time throughout the course of disease. The collaborating institutions used their own protocols to collect whole blood in K2EDTA tubes. Collaborator samples were shipped for TCRbeta analysis as frozen whole blood, isolated PBMCs, or DNA extracted from either sample type. Relative to germline, V is 5 bases shorter and J is 5 bases shorter, with 10 bases between their ends. Its CDR3 holds 14 amino acids, cysteine through phenylalanine. Here the CDR3 DNA is all that survives: 42 bases in frame from base 1. In the germline V gene, CDR1 corresponds to MDHEN and CDR2 to SYDVKM.

The rearrangement joined TRBV28 to TRBJ1-6; the D gene remains uncertain. The sample was peripheral blood. This clonotype originated in a woman older than 75 with COVID-19, enrolled during active disease. For the CDR3, the sequence is CASSPPPDNSPLHF. The DNA reads as follows: TGTGCCAGCAGTCCGCCCCCGGATAATTCACCCCTCCACTTT.